This T cell receptor beta chain was obtained from a study of shared clonotypes between healthy human individuals. Trimming cost V 2 bases and J 1 base, with 8 bases left between them. From germline, CDR1 is MDHEN and CDR2 SYDVKM. The CDR3 runs to 14 residues. A remark on this clone: Its antigen is still unknown.

Data came from immunoSEQ multiplex PCR; TCRdb stores just in-frame clones and leaves some out. The data contain around 1.9 million clones, around 93% of them singletons. It was CD45RO-negative cells, positively selected for CCR7, that made up naive CD8 cells, with terminally differentiated effector memory CD45RA+ cells excluded. Overall study results and limits: Among non-shared clonotypes, generation probabilities were lower than among those shared by all four donors. The low donor count limited represented genetic and exposure-history diversity.

Sample: naive CD8+ T cells from PBMCs. The sequence was obtained from a man younger than 30 in good health. Some clones in this sample may be carry-over from other donors' samples. The chain carries TRBV28 and TRBJ2-5, with D tentatively TRBD2 (5 bases). Here the CDR3 reads CASSLQAVQETQYF. CDR3 DNA sequence: TGTGCCAGCAGTTTACAAGCGGTCCAAGAGACCCAGTACTTC.